Sequencing of this TCR beta chain was carried out in a study of blood T cell repertoires in COVID-19. About the study: Sites in the United States, Italy and Spain provided acute and convalescent COVID-19 samples.

In the authors' workflow: How many nucleated cells were present was estimated from reference gene primer amplification. Measured with immunoSEQ multiplex PCR; TCRdb has only the in-frame clones, and not every one. V, J and clone size reflect that table, while D and trimming were determined from the DNA. The top ten hold 5% to 7.5% of the sample, which has about 250,000 clones, about 88% seen once. There are a few counts of this clone. Cohort allocation depended upon clinical history that participants reported. In the 2 weeks before study entry, exposed participants met a COVID-19 case, which was PCR-confirmed or clinician-diagnosed. This CDR3 has 15 amino acids. Germline trimming cut 3 bases from V and 12 bases from J; bases unmatched to any gene: 13. Germline lookup yields CDR1 LGHDT and CDR2 YNNKEL (reference sequence).

The chain links TRBV3-1 (or the pseudogene TRBV3-2) to TRBJ2-1, with TRBD2 matching over 8 bases. This TCR derives from a woman between 50 and 59 years old who had been exposed to COVID-19. The sequenced sample was PBMCs or T cells enriched from blood (not recorded which). The CDR3 region is CASSQVAGSRLRQFF. DNA for the CDR3: TGTGCCAGCAGCCAGGTAGCGGGGAGCCGCCTGCGGCAGTTCTTC.